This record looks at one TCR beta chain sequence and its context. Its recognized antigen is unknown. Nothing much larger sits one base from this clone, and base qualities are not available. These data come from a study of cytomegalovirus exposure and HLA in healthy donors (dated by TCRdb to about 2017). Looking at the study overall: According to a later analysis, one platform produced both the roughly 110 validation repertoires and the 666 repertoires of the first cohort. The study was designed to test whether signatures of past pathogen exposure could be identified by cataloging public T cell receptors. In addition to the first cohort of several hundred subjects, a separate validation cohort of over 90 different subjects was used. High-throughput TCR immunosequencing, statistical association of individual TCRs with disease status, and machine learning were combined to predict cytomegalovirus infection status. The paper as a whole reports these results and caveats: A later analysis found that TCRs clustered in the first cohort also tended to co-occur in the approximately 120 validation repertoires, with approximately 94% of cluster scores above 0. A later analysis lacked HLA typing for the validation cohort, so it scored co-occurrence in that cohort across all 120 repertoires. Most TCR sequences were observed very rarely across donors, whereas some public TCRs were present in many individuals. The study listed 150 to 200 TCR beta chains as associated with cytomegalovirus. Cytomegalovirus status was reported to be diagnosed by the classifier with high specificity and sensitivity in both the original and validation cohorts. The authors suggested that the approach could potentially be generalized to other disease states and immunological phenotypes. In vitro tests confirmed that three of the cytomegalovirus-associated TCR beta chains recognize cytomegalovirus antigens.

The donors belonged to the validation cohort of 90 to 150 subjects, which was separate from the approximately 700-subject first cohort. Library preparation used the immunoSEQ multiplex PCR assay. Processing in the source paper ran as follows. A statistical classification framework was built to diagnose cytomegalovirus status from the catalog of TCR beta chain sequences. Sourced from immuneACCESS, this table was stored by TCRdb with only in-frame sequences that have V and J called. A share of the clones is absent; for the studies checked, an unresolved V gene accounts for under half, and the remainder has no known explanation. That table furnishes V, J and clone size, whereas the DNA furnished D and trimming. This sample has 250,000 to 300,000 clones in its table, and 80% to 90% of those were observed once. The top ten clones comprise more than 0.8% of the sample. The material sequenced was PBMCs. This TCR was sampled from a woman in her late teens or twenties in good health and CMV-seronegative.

CDR3 region: CASSPRITGEKNIQYF. The DNA is as follows: TGTGCCAGCAGCCCACGAATAACAGGGGAGAAAAACATTCAGTACTTC. The V and J genes are TRBV9 and TRBJ2-4; 7 central nucleotides agree with TRBD1. The germline V gene supplies CDR1 SGDLS and CDR2 YYNGEE. From V the trimming removes 4 bases and from J it removes 4 bases, while the gene matches leave 11 bases of the junction unaccounted for. From its cysteine to its phenylalanine, the CDR3 spans 16 amino acids. CDR3 DNA only is kept here, 48 bases in frame from base 1. When the CDR3 is completed using the reference TRBV9 and TRBJ2-4 genes on either side, the full variable domain is DSGVTQTPKHLITATGQRVTLRCSPRSGDLSVYWYQQSLDQGLQFLIQYYNGEERAKGNILERFSAQQFPDLHSELNLSSLELGDSALYFCASSPRITGEKNIQYFGAGTRLSVL.